Shown below are 18 T cell receptor beta chains from a single sample sequenced in a study of multiple sclerosis patients with progressive multifocal leukoencephalopathy. Using immunoSEQ multiplex PCR, the repertoire was profiled, and TCRdb retains in-frame clones only, with some absent. The profile shows 25,000 to 35,000 clones, roughly 89% of them singletons. Described time point: roughly 6 months of natalizumab therapy. The sequencing used PBMCs, collected from a patient treated with natalizumab. All receptors derive from a human donor with multiple sclerosis.

DNA for the CDR3: TGTGCCTTATGGGAGGGGGTCAAGACCCAGTACTTC. Translation: CALWEGVKTQYF. The chain recombines TRBV30 with TRBJ2-5, with D perhaps TRBD2 (7 bases). V was clipped by 7 bases and J by 6 bases, with 15 bases between them. The CDR3 runs 12 residues. The V gene's germline CDR1 is GTSNPN and CDR2 SVGIG (reference sequence).

The rearrangement joins TRBV29-1 to TRBJ1-2, with no clear D. This CDR3 comprises 11 residues. V was trimmed by 6 bases and J by 1 base, leaving 6 bases between them. The V gene's germline CDR1 is SQVTM and CDR2 ANQGSEA. The CDR3 protein is CSVTVNYGYTF. Here the CDR3 DNA reads TGCAGCGTAACAGTTAACTATGGCTACACCTTC.

The chain uses TRBV27 and TRBJ2-7; possibly TRBD2 for D (6 bases). Germline V gene sequence: CDR1 MNHEY, CDR2 SMNVEV (reference sequence). V was clipped by 2 bases and J by 1 base, with 12 bases between them. The CDR3 spans 15 residues. The CDR3 sequence: CASSLKEGPSYEQYF. The CDR3 region has the DNA TGTGCCAGCAGTTTAAAGGAGGGGCCGTCCTACGAGCAGTACTTC.

This rearrangement joins TRBV14 to TRBJ2-6; no reliable D call. V was shortened by 4 bases and J by 0 bases, with 10 bases between the two germline ends. From germline, CDR1 is SGHDN and CDR2 FVKESK. The CDR3 totals 16 residues. The CDR3 DNA sequence: TGTGCCAGCAGCCCCCCGGGTAGCTCTGGGGCCAACGTCCTGACTTTC. Its protein is CASSPPGSSGANVLTF.

This clone was found once. The chain has TRBV2 and TRBJ1-5; the D gene is possibly TRBD1 (5 bases). V was cut by 8 bases and J by 6 bases, with 8 bases left in between. This CDR3 contains 11 residues. CDR1 is SNHLY, CDR2 FYNNEI, per germline. CDR3 DNA: TGTGCCAGCGCAGGGAGTCAGCCCCAGCATTTT. Translation: CASAGSQPQHF.

The chain combines TRBV6-5 with TRBJ2-2, with TRBD1 matching over 7 bases. The CDR3 is made up of 14 amino acids. The V and J ends lost 5 bases and 6 bases, in that order; junction bases with no gene match: 6. Germline-derived CDR1 and CDR2 are MNHEY and SVGAGI. The CDR3 nucleotides are TGTGCCAGCAGTCCGACAGGGATCCCCGGGGAGCTGTTTTTT. Amino acid sequence: CASSPTGIPGELFF.

The chain recombines TRBV6-6 with TRBJ1-3; the D gene is possibly TRBD1 (5 bases). The CDR3 has 16 residues. V lost 7 bases and J 1 base, leaving 17 bases between the germline ends. Germline loops: CDR1 MNHNY, CDR2 SVGAGI (reference sequence). The CDR3 coding sequence is TGTGCCAGCACGCCTCCCGCCGGGGCTTCTGGAAACACCATATATTTT. Protein product: CASTPPAGASGNTIYF.

The chain couples TRBV2 to TRBJ2-3; D remains unclear. Between the trimmed V and J ends, which lost 7 bases and 6 bases, there was a span of 14 bases. This CDR3 is built from 13 residues. Germline CDR1 is SNHLY and CDR2 is FYNNEI. The CDR3 here is CASTAGPGDTQYF. DNA of the CDR3: TGTGCCAGCACGGCAGGACCTGGGGATACGCAGTATTTT.

This clone occurred once. The J gene is TRBJ1-2, the V gene TRBV25-1, with D unresolved. Trimming took 4 bases from V and 3 from J, leaving 18 bases between them. This CDR3 has 16 amino acids. The germline gives CDR1 MGHDK, CDR2 SYGVNS. The CDR3 DNA sequence: TGTGCCAGCAGTGGGGAGACCCAGAACTGGTACTATGGCTACACCTTC. This translates into CASSGETQNWYYGYTF.

V and J are TRBV7-9 and TRBJ1-1, with D unresolved. The CDR3 has 12 amino acids. V dropped 2 bases and J dropped 2 bases, with 3 bases sitting between them. CDR1 SEHNR and CDR2 FQNEAQ come from the germline V gene (reference sequence). The CDR3 is CASSLKNTEAFF. The CDR3 DNA is TGTGCCAGCAGCTTAAAAAACACTGAAGCTTTCTTT.

This clone was detected only once. V gene TRBV9 combines with J gene TRBJ1-5; a possible D gene is TRBD1 (5 bases). CDR1 and CDR2 from the germline V gene are SGDLS and YYNGEE. Trimming removed 0 bases at V and 4 bases at J, with 11 bases between. This CDR3 is built from 15 residues. CDR3 DNA: TGTGCCAGCAGCGTAGAAGGGGTGCTTAATCAGCCCCAGCATTTT. Its protein is CASSVEGVLNQPQHF.

V usage is TRBV5-1 and J usage is TRBJ1-1; TRBD1 agrees at 7 bases. Trimming cost V 0 bases and J 4 bases; bases outside gene matches: 3. The CDR3 loop spans 14 amino acids. Germline V lookup: CDR1 SGHRS, CDR2 YFSETQ. CDR3 DNA sequence: TGCGCCAGCAGCTTGGAGGGGGCGGCCACTGAAGCTTTCTTT. Translation gives CASSLEGAATEAFF.

The chain links TRBV7-2 to TRBJ1-3; 10 bases are shared with TRBD1. V was pared by 2 bases and J by 3 bases, with 1 base of the junction left unmatched. The CDR3 has 15 amino acids. Germline V lookup: CDR1 SGHTA, CDR2 FQGNSA. DNA of the CDR3: TGTGCCAGCAGCTTAAGGACAGGGGGTGGAAACACCATATATTTT. Amino acids: CASSLRTGGGNTIYF.

This chain links TRBV7-9 with TRBJ2-3, with 11 bases matching TRBD2. V lost 4 bases and J lost 6; bases outside the gene matches: 6. The CDR3 consists of 15 residues. In germline, CDR1 is SEHNR, CDR2 FQNEAQ (reference sequence). CDR3 protein: CASSSTSGIGDTQYF. The CDR3 nucleotides are TGTGCCAGCAGCTCGACTAGCGGGATAGGGGATACGCAGTATTTT. Complete variable domain (other parts from reference TRBV7-9 and TRBJ2-3): DTGVSQNPRHKITKRGQNVTFRCDPISEHNRLYWYRQTLGQGPEFLTYFQNEAQLEKSRLLSDRFSAERPKGSFSTLEIQRTEQGDSAMYLCASSSTSGIGDTQYFGPGTRLTVL.

This clone was seen only once. This chain links TRBV12-5 with TRBJ1-5; D is unresolved. The CDR3 contains 13 residues. Germline V gives CDR1 LGHNT, CDR2 FRNRAP. The V end lost 1 base, the J end lost 3 bases, and 4 bases lay between the germline ends. CDR3 coding DNA: TGTGCTAGTGGTTTGGGGGCCAATCAGCCCCAGCATTTT. It yields the protein CASGLGANQPQHF. Full variable domain (missing parts from reference TRBV12-5 and TRBJ1-5): DARVTQTPRHKVTEMGQEVTMRCQPILGHNTVFWYRQTMMQGLELLAYFRNRAPLDDSGMPKDRFSAEMPDATLATLKIQPSEPRDSAVYFCASGLGANQPQHFGDGTRLSIL.

The chain is built from TRBV9 and TRBJ2-3; TRBD1 is a possible D gene (6 bases). Germline V gives CDR1 SGDLS, CDR2 YYNGEE. The germline V and J ends were trimmed by 3 bases and 4 bases, with 12 bases remaining between them. The CDR3 runs 14 residues. The CDR3 nucleotides are TGTGCCAGCAGCGCTGAGACAGGCGCAGATACGCAGTATTTT. Its translation is CASSAETGADTQYF.

The chain links TRBV5-6 to TRBJ1-5; no definite D call. Germline assignment: CDR1 SGHDT and CDR2 YYEEEE. The CDR3 loop spans 13 amino acids. The V gene lost 2 bases and the J gene lost 2 bases, with 5 bases spanning the gap. CDR3 sequence (DNA): TGTGCCAGCAGCTTAGCGGGCAATCAGCCCCAGCATTTT. Its translation: CASSLAGNQPQHF.

J is TRBJ1-4 and V is TRBV5-1; TRBD1 agrees at 7 bases. Germline assignment: CDR1 SGHRS and CDR2 YFSETQ. This CDR3 spans 15 amino acids. With 5 bases clipped from V and 0 bases from J, the junction kept 4 bases outside the gene matches. In DNA, the CDR3 is TGCGCCAGCAGTTTGACAGGGACAACTAATGAAAAACTGTTTTTT. Its translation: CASSLTGTTNEKLFF.